This TCR beta chain originates from a study of CD8 T cells in ankylosing spondylitis. The study, taken as a whole, reports: It appeared that ankylosing spondylitis blood was characterized by a TCR beta motif of eight highly homologous variants. Clones that were linked to disease were CD8+ and were relatively rare in peripheral blood. Past research had described some motif variants in reactive arthritis synovial fluid and blood.

The CDR3 runs 15 residues. With V trimmed by 2 bases and J by 4 bases, 6 bases remained unmatched. Germline V gene data show CDR1 as SNHLY and CDR2 as FYNNEI. TCRdb processed the 5' RACE reads anew with MiXCR; each CDR3 protein has one entry. The sample records under 150,000 distinct CDR3 sequences, 17% being singletons. A note on this clonotype: As yet, its antigen is unknown.

The J gene is TRBJ2-5, the V gene TRBV2; 8 bases line up with TRBD2. The material sequenced was blood, either unsorted or a sorted T cell fraction (not recorded which). This TCR derives from a male donor with ankylosing spondylitis. Here the CDR3 reads CASSESGRAGETQYF. The CDR3 DNA reads TGTGCCAGCAGTGAATCCGGGAGGGCCGGAGAGACCCAGTACTTC.